The clone carrying this T cell receptor (beta chain) appeared many times. What it recognizes is unknown. This sample was included in a study of human T cells and chemical hapten exposure. Time point described: patch test 2, 6 weeks after DPC sensitization. Regarding treatment: therapeutic diphenylcyclopropenone sensitization with weekly scalp DPC. TCRdb reanalysed the RACE reads using MiXCR and keeps one entry per CDR3 protein. This table holds about 96,000 distinct CDR3 sequences, about a tenth found once. The CDR3 runs to 15 residues. V lost 5 bases to trimming and J lost 0 bases, with 11 bases between them. Germline assignment: CDR1 MDHEN and CDR2 SYDVKM. Study results and caveats: There was a positive correlation between PT1 expanded TCR counts and patch test score.

This chain uses TRBV28 with TRBJ1-5; D is perhaps TRBD1 (5 bases). The sample was whole blood, taken in connection with sensitization to the hapten diphenylcyclopropenone (DPC). This receptor was obtained from a woman aged 35 to 49 with alopecia areata. Some clones in this sample may be carry-over from other donors' samples. The CDR3 DNA reads TGTGCCAGCAGTATACAGGCGTATAGCAATCAGCCCCAGCATTTT. This encodes CASSIQAYSNQPQHF. The whole variable domain, filled in from reference TRBV28 and TRBJ1-5, reads DVKVTQSSRYLVKRTGEKVFLECVQDMDHENMFWYRQDPGLGLRLIYFSYDVKMKEKGDIPEGYSVSREKKERFSLILESASTNQTSMYLCASSIQAYSNQPQHFGDGTRLSIL.